Listed here are 8 T cell receptor beta chains from one sample, sequenced in a study of graft-versus-host responses after intestinal transplantation. Profiling relied on immunoSEQ multiplex PCR, and the TCRdb table lists in-frame clones only, not all of them. Among under 50,000 clones listed, over 90% were seen once. Sequences were derived from PBMCs, sampled 734 days after intestinal transplantation. These receptors were collected from a human patient who received an intestinal transplant, so some T cells may come from the graft donor.

The V and J genes are TRBV4-3 and TRBJ1-2; unclear D gene. Germline CDR1 reads LGHNA; CDR2 reads YSLEER. The V end lost 3 bases, the J end lost 4 bases, and 12 bases lay between the germline ends. There are 14 residues in the CDR3. The CDR3 region has the DNA TGCGCCAGCAGCCAGGACCGGGTCTCCTATGGCTACACCTTC. Amino acids: CASSQDRVSYGYTF.

This clone occurred a few times. The chain links TRBV5-1 to TRBJ1-1; no definite D call. V was trimmed by 4 bases and J by 3 bases, leaving 16 bases between them. Germline assignment: CDR1 SGHRS and CDR2 YFSETQ. CDR3 length: 15 residues. CDR3 residues: CASSRGGLPDTEAFF. The CDR3 nucleotides read TGCGCCAGCAGCCGGGGTGGCCTACCGGACACTGAAGCTTTCTTT. The full variable domain, with the rest looked up from reference TRBV5-1 and TRBJ1-1, is KAGVTQTPRYLIKTRGQQVTLSCSPISGHRSVSWYQQTPGQGLQFLFEYFSETQRNKGNFPGRFSGRQFSNSRSEMNVSTLELGDSALYLCASSRGGLPDTEAFFGQGTRLTVV.

This clone has a handful of counts. The V call is TRBV6-5, the J call TRBJ2-7, with D uncertain. The assigned J gene may be wrong: the sequence end matches TRBJ2-5 better. Germline V gene data show CDR1 as MNHEY and CDR2 as SVGAGI. The CDR3 loop spans 12 amino acids. The CDR3 reads CASSEEPPTQYF. The CDR3 nucleotides are TGTGCCAGCAGTGAGGAGCCTCCGACCCAGTACTTC.

The rearrangement joins TRBV11-2 to TRBJ2-7; TRBD2 agrees at 8 bases. Germline V gene sequence: CDR1 SGHAT, CDR2 FQNNGV. This CDR3 has 13 amino acids. Trimming at V came to 4 bases and at J to 6 bases, leaving 5 bases not matched to a gene. This CDR3 reads CASSSGGSVEQYF. The CDR3 nucleotides are TGTGCCAGCAGCTCGGGGGGGTCAGTCGAGCAGTACTTC.

The chain carries TRBV1 and TRBJ2-7; the table assigns TRBD2, which was not confirmed against the DNA. TRBV1 is tagged as a pseudogene. This CDR3 has 19 residues. CDR3 residues: CTSSQDGGGLAGGPYEQYF. Written as DNA, the CDR3 is TGCACCAGCAGCCAAGACGGTGGGGGGCTAGCGGGAGGGCCCTACGAGCAGTACTTC.

The chain recombines TRBV6-6 with TRBJ1-6, with TRBD1 identical over 7 bases. The CDR3 length is 15 residues. The germline V gene has CDR1 MNHNY and CDR2 SVGAGI (reference sequence). V dropped 5 bases and J dropped 10; count of bases not matched to a gene: 11. This CDR3 reads CASSAGTDFGSPLHF. DNA of the CDR3: TGTGCCAGCAGTGCCGGGACAGATTTCGGATCACCCCTCCACTTT.

This chain joins TRBV27 and TRBJ2-3; 7 nucleotides align to TRBD1. The CDR3 has 13 residues. Germline-derived CDR1 and CDR2 are MNHEY and SMNVEV (reference sequence). Trimming cost V 5 bases and J 5 bases; bases outside gene matches: 4. Here the CDR3 reads CASSVTGEDTQYF. The CDR3 nucleotides are TGTGCCAGCAGTGTAACAGGGGAAGATACGCAGTATTTT.

The chain carries TRBV9 and TRBJ2-3; TRBD2 is a possible D gene (6 bases). The CDR3 runs to 13 residues. Trimming pared 0 bases from V and 7 bases from J, leaving 9 bases between. Germline CDR1 is SGDLS and CDR2 is YYNGEE. CDR3 in DNA: TGTGCCAGCAGCGTAGGGGACTCCAATACGCAGTATTTT. Translated, it gives CASSVGDSNTQYF.